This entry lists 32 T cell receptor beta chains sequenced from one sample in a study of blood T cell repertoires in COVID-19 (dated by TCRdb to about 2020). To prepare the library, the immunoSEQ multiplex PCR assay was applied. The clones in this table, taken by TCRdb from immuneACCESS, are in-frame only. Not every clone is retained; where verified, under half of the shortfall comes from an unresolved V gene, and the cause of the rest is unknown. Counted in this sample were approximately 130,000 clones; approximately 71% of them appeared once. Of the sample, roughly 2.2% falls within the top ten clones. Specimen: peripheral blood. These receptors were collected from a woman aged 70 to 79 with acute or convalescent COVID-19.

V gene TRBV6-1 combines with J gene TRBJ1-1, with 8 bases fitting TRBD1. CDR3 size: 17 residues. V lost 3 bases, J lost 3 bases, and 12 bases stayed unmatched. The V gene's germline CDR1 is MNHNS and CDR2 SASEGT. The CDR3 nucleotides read TGTGCCAGCAGTGAGAGATTGACAGGGGCAGGGGACACTGAAGCTTTCTTT. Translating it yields CASSERLTGAGDTEAFF.

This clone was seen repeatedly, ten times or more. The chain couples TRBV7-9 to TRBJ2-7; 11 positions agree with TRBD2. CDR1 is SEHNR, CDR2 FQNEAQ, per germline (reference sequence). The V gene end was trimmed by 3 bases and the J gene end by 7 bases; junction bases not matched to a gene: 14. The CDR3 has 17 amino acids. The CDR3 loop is CASSLLLGTSGGREQYF. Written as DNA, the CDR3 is TGTGCCAGCAGCTTGCTCCTTGGGACTAGCGGAGGTAGGGAGCAGTACTTC.

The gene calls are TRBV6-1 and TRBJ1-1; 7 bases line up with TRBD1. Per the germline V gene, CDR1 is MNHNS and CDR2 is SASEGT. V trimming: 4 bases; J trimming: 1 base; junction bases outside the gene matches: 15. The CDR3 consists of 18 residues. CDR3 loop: CASSVGPPRDSWNTEAFF. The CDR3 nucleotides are TGTGCCAGCAGTGTTGGACCCCCACGGGACAGCTGGAACACTGAAGCTTTCTTT.

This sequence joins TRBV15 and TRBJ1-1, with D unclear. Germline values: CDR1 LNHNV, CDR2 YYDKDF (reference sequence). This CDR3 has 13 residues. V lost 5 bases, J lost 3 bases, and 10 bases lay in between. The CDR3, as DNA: TGTGCCACCAGCGGAAGGAGCTACACTGAAGCTTTCTTT. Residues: CATSGRSYTEAFF.

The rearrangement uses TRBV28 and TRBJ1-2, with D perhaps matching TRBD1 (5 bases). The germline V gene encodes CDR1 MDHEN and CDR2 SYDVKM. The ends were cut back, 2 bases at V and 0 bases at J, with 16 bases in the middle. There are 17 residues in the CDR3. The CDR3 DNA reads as TGTGCCAGCAGTTTAAGGTTTAGGGGACTCTCTAACTATGGCTACACCTTC. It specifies CASSLRFRGLSNYGYTF.

CDR3 coding DNA: TGTGCCAGTATATTAGCCGGGGAGCTGTTTTTT. This translates into CASILAGELFF. This chain joins TRBV6-5 and TRBJ2-2; D is unresolved. In germline, CDR1 is MNHEY, CDR2 SVGAGI. With 9 bases removed from V and 6 bases from J, the gap between germline ends came to 8 bases. CDR3 length equals 11 residues.

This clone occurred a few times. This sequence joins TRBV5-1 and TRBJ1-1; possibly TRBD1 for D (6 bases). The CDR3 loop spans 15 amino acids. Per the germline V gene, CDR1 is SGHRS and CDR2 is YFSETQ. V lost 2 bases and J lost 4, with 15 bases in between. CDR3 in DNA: TGCGCCAGCAGCTTACAACCCCAGGGGAGCACTGAAGCTTTCTTT. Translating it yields CASSLQPQGSTEAFF.

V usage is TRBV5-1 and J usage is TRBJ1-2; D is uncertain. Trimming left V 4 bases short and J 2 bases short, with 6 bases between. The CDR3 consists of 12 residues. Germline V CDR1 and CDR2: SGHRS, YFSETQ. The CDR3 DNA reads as TGCGCCAGCAGCGGAGAAAACTATGGCTACACCTTC. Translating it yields CASSGENYGYTF.

Here the CDR3 reads CASSSGDRPSYEQYF. The CDR3 DNA sequence: TGTGCCAGCAGCAGTGGGGACAGGCCGTCCTACGAGCAGTACTTC. The chain is built from TRBV5-4 and TRBJ2-7, with 8 bases fitting TRBD1. V trimming: 4 bases; J trimming: 1 base; junction bases outside the gene matches: 7. Germline V CDR1 and CDR2: SGHNT, YYREEE (reference sequence). This CDR3 contains 15 residues.

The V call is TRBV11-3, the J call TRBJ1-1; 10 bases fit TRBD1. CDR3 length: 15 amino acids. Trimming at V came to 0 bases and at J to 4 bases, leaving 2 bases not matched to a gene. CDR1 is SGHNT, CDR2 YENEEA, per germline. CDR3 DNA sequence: TGTGCCAGCAGCTTAGATGGGACAGGGGTCACTGAAGCTTTCTTT. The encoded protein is CASSLDGTGVTEAFF.

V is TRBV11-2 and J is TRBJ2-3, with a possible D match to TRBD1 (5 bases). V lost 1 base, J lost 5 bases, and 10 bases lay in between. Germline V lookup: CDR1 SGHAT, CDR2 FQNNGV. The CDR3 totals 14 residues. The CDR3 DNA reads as TGTGCCAGCAGCTTAGTAGGGGCGGTAGATACGCAGTATTTT. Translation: CASSLVGAVDTQYF. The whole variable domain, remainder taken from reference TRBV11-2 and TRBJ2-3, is EAGVAQSPRYKIIEKRQSVAFWCNPISGHATLYWYQQILGQGPKLLIQFQNNGVVDDSQLPKDRFSAERLKGVDSTLKIQPAKLEDSAVYLCASSLVGAVDTQYFGPGTRLTVL.

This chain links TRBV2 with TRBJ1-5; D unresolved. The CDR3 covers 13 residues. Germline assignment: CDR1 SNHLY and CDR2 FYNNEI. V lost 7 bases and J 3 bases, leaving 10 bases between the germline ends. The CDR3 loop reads CASTEGPNQPQHF. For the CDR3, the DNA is TGTGCCAGCACGGAGGGTCCCAATCAGCCCCAGCATTTT.

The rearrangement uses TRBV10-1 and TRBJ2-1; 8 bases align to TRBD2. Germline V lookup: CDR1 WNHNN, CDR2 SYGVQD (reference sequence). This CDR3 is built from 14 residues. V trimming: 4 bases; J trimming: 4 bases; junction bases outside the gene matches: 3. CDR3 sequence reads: CASSAGTRYNEQFF. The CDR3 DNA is TGCGCCAGCAGTGCCGGGACTAGATACAATGAGCAGTTCTTC.

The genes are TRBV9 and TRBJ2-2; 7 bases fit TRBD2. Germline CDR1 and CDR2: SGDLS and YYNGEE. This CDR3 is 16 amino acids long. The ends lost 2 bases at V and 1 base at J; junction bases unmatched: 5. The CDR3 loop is CASSVPPGGNTGELFF. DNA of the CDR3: TGTGCCAGCAGCGTCCCCCCGGGGGGGAACACCGGGGAGCTGTTTTTT.

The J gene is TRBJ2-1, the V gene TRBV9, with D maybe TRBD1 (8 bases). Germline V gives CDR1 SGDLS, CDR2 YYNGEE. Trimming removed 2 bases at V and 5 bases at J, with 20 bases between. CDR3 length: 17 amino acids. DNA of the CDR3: TGTGCCAGCAGCGTTTCAGGGGGCGGGAGTAGTCACAATGAGCAGTTCTTC. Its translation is CASSVSGGGSSHNEQFF.

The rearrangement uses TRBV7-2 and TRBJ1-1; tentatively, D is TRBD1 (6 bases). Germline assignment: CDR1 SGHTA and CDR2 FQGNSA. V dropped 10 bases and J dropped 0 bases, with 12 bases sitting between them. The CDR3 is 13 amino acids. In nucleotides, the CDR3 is TGTGCCACCTCCCAGGGGATGAACACTGAAGCTTTCTTT. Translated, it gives CATSQGMNTEAFF.

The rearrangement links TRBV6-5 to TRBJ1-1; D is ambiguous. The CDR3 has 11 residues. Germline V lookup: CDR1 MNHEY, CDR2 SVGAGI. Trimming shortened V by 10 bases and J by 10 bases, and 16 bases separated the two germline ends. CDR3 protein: CATRGPPLAFF. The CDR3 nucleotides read TGTGCCACCCGGGGTCCGCCGTTAGCTTTCTTT.

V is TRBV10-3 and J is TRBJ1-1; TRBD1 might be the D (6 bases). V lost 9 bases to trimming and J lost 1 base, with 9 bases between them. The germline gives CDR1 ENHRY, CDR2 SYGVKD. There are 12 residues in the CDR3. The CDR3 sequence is CAMVTGNTEAFF. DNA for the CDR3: TGTGCCATGGTGACAGGGAACACTGAAGCTTTCTTT.

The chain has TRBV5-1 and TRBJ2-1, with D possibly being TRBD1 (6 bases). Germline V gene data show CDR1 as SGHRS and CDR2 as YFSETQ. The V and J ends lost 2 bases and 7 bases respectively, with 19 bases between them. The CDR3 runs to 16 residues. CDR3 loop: CASSLGSGHPGNEQFF. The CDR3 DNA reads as TGCGCCAGCAGCTTAGGATCGGGACATCCTGGTAATGAGCAGTTCTTC.

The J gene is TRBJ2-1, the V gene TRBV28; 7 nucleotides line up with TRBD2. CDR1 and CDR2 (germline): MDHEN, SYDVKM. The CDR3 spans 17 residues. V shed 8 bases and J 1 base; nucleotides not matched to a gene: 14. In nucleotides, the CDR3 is TGTGCCAGCCGCGGGCTATCAGGACTAGGTTCCTACAATGAGCAGTTCTTC. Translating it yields CASRGLSGLGSYNEQFF. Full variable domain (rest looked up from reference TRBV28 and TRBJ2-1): DVKVTQSSRYLVKRTGEKVFLECVQDMDHENMFWYRQDPGLGLRLIYFSYDVKMKEKGDIPEGYSVSREKKERFSLILESASTNQTSMYLCASRGLSGLGSYNEQFFGPGTRLTVL.

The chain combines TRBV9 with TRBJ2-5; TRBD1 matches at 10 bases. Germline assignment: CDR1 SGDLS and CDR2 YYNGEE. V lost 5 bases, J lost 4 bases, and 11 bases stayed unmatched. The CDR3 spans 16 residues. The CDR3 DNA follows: TGTGCCAGCAGTGCCCGGACAGGGGGGGTTCGAGAGACCCAGTACTTC. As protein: CASSARTGGVRETQYF.

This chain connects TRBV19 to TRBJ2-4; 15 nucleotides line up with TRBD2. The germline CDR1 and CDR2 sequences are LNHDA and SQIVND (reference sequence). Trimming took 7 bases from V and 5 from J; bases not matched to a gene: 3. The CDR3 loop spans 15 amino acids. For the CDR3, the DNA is TGTGCCAGTATCGGGACTAGCGGGGGGCAAAACATTCAGTACTTC. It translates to CASIGTSGGQNIQYF.

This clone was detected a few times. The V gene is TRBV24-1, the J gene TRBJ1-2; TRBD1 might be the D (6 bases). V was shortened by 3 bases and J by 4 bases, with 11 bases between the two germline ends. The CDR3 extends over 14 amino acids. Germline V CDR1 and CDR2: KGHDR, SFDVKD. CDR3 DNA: TGTGCCACCAGTGATGCCGGGACACCCTATGGCTACACCTTC. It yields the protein CATSDAGTPYGYTF.

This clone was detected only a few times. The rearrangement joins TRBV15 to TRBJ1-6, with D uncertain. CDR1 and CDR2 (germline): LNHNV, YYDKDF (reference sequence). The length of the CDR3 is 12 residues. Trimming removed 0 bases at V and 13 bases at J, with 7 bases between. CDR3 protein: CATSRDNRPLHF. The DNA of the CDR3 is TGTGCCACCAGCAGAGATAATCGTCCCCTCCACTTT.

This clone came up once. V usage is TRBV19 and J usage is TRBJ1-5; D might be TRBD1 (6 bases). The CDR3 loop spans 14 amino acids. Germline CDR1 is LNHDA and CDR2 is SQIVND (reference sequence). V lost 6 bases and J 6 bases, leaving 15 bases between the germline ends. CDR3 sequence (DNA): TGTGCCAGTAGGAGGAGTGGGACAACTCAGCCCCAGCATTTT. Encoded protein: CASRRSGTTQPQHF.

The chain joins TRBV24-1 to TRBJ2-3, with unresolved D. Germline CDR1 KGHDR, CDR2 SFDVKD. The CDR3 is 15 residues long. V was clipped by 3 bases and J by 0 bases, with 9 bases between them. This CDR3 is CATSDPSVSTDTQYF. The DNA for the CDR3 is TGTGCCACCAGTGATCCCTCAGTTAGCACAGATACGCAGTATTTT.

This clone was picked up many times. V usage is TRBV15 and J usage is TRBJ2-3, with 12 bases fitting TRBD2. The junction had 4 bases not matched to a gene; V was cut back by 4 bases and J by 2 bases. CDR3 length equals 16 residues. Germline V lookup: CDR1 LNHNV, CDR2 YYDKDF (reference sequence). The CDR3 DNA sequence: TGTGCCACCAGCAAAGGACTAGCGGGGTTCACAGATACGCAGTATTTT. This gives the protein CATSKGLAGFTDTQYF.

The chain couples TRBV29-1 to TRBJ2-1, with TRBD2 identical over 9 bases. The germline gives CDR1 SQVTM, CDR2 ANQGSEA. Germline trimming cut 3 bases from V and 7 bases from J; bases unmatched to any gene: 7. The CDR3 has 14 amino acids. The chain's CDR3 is CSVEVGLASNEQFF. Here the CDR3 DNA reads TGCAGCGTTGAGGTTGGACTAGCGTCTAATGAGCAGTTCTTC.

For the CDR3, the DNA is TGTGCCAGCAGCCGAACAGCGGGGCGAGTGGAGACCCAGTACTTC. This gives the protein CASSRTAGRVETQYF. This chain links TRBV3-1 (or the pseudogene TRBV3-2) with TRBJ2-5; 7 bases are a match to TRBD2. After removal of 4 bases from V and 5 bases from J, the junction contained 10 bases not matched to a gene. Germline V gives CDR1 LGHDT, CDR2 YNNKEL (reference sequence). This CDR3 region has 15 residues.

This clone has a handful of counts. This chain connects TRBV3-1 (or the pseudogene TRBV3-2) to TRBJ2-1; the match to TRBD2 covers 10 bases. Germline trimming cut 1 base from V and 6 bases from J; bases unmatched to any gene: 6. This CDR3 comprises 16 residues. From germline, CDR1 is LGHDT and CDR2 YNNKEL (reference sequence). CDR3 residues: CASSQGERGGLNEQFF. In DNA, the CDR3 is TGTGCCAGCAGCCAAGGGGAGCGGGGGGGCCTCAATGAGCAGTTCTTC.

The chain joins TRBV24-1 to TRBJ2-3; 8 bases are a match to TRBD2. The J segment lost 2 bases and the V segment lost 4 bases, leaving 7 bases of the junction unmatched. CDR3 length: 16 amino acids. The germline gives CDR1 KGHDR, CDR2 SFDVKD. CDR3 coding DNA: TGTGCCACCAGTGAGGCCGGGGGGGCCCTCACAGATACGCAGTATTTT. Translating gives CATSEAGGALTDTQYF.

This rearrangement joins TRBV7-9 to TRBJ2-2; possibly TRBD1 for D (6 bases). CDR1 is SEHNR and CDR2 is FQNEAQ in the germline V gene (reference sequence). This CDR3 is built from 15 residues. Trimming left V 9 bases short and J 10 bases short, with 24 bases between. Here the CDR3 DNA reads TGTGCCAGTGCCTCCGATTTACAGGGAATTGCGGAGCTGTTTTTT. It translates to CASASDLQGIAELFF.